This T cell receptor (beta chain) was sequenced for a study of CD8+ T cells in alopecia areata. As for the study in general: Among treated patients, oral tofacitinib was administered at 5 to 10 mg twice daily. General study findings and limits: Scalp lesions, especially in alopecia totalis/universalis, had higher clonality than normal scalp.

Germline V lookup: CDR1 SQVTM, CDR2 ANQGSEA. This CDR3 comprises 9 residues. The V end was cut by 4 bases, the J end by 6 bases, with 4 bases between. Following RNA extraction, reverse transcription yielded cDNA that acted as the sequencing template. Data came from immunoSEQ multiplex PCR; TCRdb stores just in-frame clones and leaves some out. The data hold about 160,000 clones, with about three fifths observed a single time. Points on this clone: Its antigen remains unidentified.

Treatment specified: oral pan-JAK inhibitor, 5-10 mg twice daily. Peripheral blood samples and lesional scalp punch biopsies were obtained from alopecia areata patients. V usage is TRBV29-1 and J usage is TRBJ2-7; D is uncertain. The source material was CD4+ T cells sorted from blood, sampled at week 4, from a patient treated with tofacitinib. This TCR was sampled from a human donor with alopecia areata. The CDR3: CSVAGEQYF. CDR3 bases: TGCAGCGTTGCGGGCGAGCAGTACTTC.